A single sample is the source of the 30 T cell receptor beta chains below, sequenced in a study of T cell repertoires in cytomegalovirus infection. TCRdb passed the reads through MiXCR, listing each CDR3 protein once. The table records roughly 720,000 distinct CDR3 sequences, less than 40% of them present only once. The sequenced material came from PBMCs. These receptor sequences come from a human donor in good health (CMV status not recorded). Some clones in this sample may be carry-over from other donors' samples.

This sequence joins TRBV4-1 and TRBJ2-7; TRBD2 aligns across 7 bases. CDR1 MGHRA and CDR2 YSYEKL come from the germline V gene. CDR3 length: 15 amino acids. V shed 1 base and J 0 bases; nucleotides not matched to a gene: 3. CDR3 sequence: CASSQGLAASYEQYF. Written as DNA, the CDR3 is TGCGCCAGCAGCCAAGGGCTAGCGGCCTCCTACGAGCAGTACTTC.

This clonotype was seen a handful of times. The chain has TRBV7-9 and TRBJ2-2; TRBD2 agrees at 10 bases. The CDR3 is made up of 17 amino acids. V was pared by 4 bases and J by 2 bases, with 7 bases of the junction left unmatched. In germline, CDR1 is SEHNR, CDR2 FQNEAQ (reference sequence). The CDR3, as DNA: TGTGCCAGCAGCTCCACTAGCGGGACCATAAACACCGGGGAGCTGTTTTTT. This gives the protein CASSSTSGTINTGELFF.

The chain joins TRBV20-1 to TRBJ2-3; maybe TRBD2 (5 bases). The CDR3 extends over 14 amino acids. Trimming stripped 6 bases from V and 0 bases from J, with 13 bases between. Germline-derived CDR1 and CDR2 are DFQATT and SNEGSKA (reference sequence). The CDR3 loop is CSARLIRSTDTQYF. The CDR3 DNA reads TGCAGTGCCAGACTAATCCGAAGCACAGATACGCAGTATTTT.

This clonotype was seen a handful of times. The rearrangement links TRBV7-9 to TRBJ1-1, with D unresolved. V shed 1 base and J shed 1 base, with 10 bases lying between them. The CDR3 runs to 15 residues. Germline CDR1 SEHNR, CDR2 FQNEAQ (reference sequence). CDR3 nucleotide sequence: TGTGCCAGCAGCTTAGGGGATATAGGGAACACTGAAGCTTTCTTT. Encoded protein: CASSLGDIGNTEAFF.

The chain is built from TRBV5-1 and TRBJ2-7; a weak D match, TRBD1 (6 bases). Trimming shortened V by 2 bases and J by 6 bases, and 9 bases separated the two germline ends. CDR3 length: 12 residues. Germline V gene data show CDR1 as SGHRS and CDR2 as YFSETQ. This CDR3 is CASSFVGAEQYF. The CDR3, as DNA: TGCGCCAGCAGCTTCGTGGGGGCCGAGCAGTACTTC.

This clonotype was seen more than once but under ten times. The chain recombines TRBV28 with TRBJ2-5; the D gene is possibly TRBD1 (5 bases). Looked up from germline, CDR1 is MDHEN and CDR2 is SYDVKM. There are 13 residues in the CDR3. Trimming cost V 7 bases and J 0 bases, with 9 bases left between them. The CDR3 loop is CASTRVDQETQYF. In nucleotides, the CDR3 is TGTGCCAGCACCAGGGTGGACCAAGAGACCCAGTACTTC.

This clonotype was counted a few times. The chain recombines TRBV7-9 with TRBJ2-7; 9 nucleotides match TRBD2. This CDR3 has 15 amino acids. Trimming took 7 bases from V and 5 from J; bases not matched to a gene: 12. Germline assignment: CDR1 SEHNR and CDR2 FQNEAQ (reference sequence). The CDR3 protein is CASTRGSGSGDEQYF. The DNA for the CDR3 is TGTGCCAGCACCAGAGGTAGCGGGAGTGGGGACGAGCAGTACTTC.

This clonotype has just a few counts. This chain joins TRBV29-1 and TRBJ2-2, with D unclear. V lost 0 bases and J 1 base, leaving 6 bases between the germline ends. CDR1 and CDR2 from the germline V gene are SQVTM and ANQGSEA. The CDR3 spans 14 residues. Here the CDR3 reads CSVEDGQNTGELFF. The CDR3 DNA reads TGCAGCGTTGAAGATGGGCAGAACACCGGGGAGCTGTTTTTT.

The chain employs TRBV15 and TRBJ2-5; D not certain. Between the trimmed V and J ends, which lost 0 bases and 4 bases, there was a span of 12 bases. Per the germline V gene, CDR1 is LNHNV and CDR2 is YYDKDF (reference sequence). CDR3 size: 15 residues. The CDR3 region has the DNA TGTGCCACCAGCAGAGACTTGATGAAAGGAGAGACCCAGTACTTC. Its protein product is CATSRDLMKGETQYF.

This clonotype was counted a single time. The chain combines TRBV20-1 with TRBJ1-4; a weak D match, TRBD1 (6 bases). With 5 bases removed from V and 3 bases from J, the gap between germline ends came to 16 bases. From germline, CDR1 is DFQATT and CDR2 SNEGSKA (reference sequence). The CDR3 loop spans 15 amino acids. The CDR3 sequence: CSAAPQGFANEKLFF. The CDR3 DNA reads as TGCAGTGCTGCTCCACAGGGTTTTGCTAATGAAAAACTGTTTTTT.

The V call is TRBV27, the J call TRBJ2-6; D not certain. V was clipped by 5 bases and J by 0 bases, with 14 bases between them. CDR3 length equals 17 residues. The V gene's germline CDR1 is MNHEY and CDR2 SMNVEV (reference sequence). The CDR3 loop reads CASSKDKGGSGANVLTF. For the CDR3, the DNA is TGTGCCAGCAGTAAAGACAAGGGCGGCTCTGGGGCCAACGTCCTGACTTTC. Complete variable domain (other parts from reference TRBV27 and TRBJ2-6): EAQVTQNPRYLITVTGKKLTVTCSQNMNHEYMSWYRQDPGLGLRQIYYSMNVEVTDKGDVPEGYKVSRKEKRNFPLILESPSPNQTSLYFCASSKDKGGSGANVLTFGAGSRLTVL.

This clonotype came up a few times. The chain uses TRBV2 and TRBJ2-3; D may be TRBD2 (5 bases). V dropped 8 bases and J dropped 9 bases, with 21 bases sitting between them. The CDR3 runs to 14 residues. CDR1 is SNHLY and CDR2 is FYNNEI in the germline V gene. Here the CDR3 reads CASGLSQDSHTQYF. The CDR3 nucleotides read TGTGCCAGCGGGCTGTCTCAGGACTCCCACACGCAGTATTTT.

Only a few counts were recorded for this clonotype. The rearrangement joins TRBV7-9 to TRBJ2-7; TRBD2 might be the D (6 bases). Germline V gives CDR1 SEHNR, CDR2 FQNEAQ (reference sequence). The V end lost 5 bases, the J end lost 2 bases, and 13 bases lay between the germline ends. This CDR3 spans 14 amino acids. The CDR3 sequence: CASSVPTRAYEQYF. DNA of the CDR3: TGTGCCAGCAGCGTACCGACTAGAGCCTACGAGCAGTACTTC.

This clonotype came up a few times. The chain is built from TRBV6-1 and TRBJ2-1; either TRBD1 or TRBD2 may supply D (5 bases each). The germline V gene encodes CDR1 MNHNS and CDR2 SASEGT. Between the trimmed V and J ends, which lost 3 bases and 6 bases, there was a span of 12 bases. There are 14 residues in the CDR3. The CDR3 sequence is CASSDGGELNEQFF. The CDR3 nucleotides are TGTGCCAGCAGTGATGGGGGAGAGCTCAATGAGCAGTTCTTC.

This chain joins TRBV29-1 and TRBJ2-5, with unresolved D. This CDR3 region has 12 residues. The ends were cut back, 7 bases at V and 0 bases at J, with 9 bases in the middle. CDR1 and CDR2 (germline): SQVTM, ANQGSEA. The CDR3 is CSARVNQETQYF. As DNA, the CDR3 is TGCAGCGCACGAGTGAACCAAGAGACCCAGTACTTC.

To note about this clonotype: This clone may be a read error of a much larger clone one base away. This rearrangement joins TRBV7-6 to TRBJ2-1; unclear D gene. The CDR3 runs to 13 residues. Germline CDR1 and CDR2: SGHVS and FNYEAQ. Trimming removed 6 bases at V and 9 bases at J, with 15 bases between. Here the CDR3 reads CASSQRPLVEQFF. In DNA form, the CDR3 reads TGTGCCAGCAGTCAAAGGCCCTTAGTTGAGCAGTTCTTC.

This clonotype has a single count. V and J are TRBV20-1 and TRBJ1-5; D unclear. Trimming removed 4 bases from V and 2 bases from J, with 15 bases in between. Germline V gene data show CDR1 as DFQATT and CDR2 as SNEGSKA (reference sequence). The CDR3 has 15 residues. The CDR3 coding sequence is TGCAGTGCTATGGGCAGTCCTCCCCGCAATCAGCCCCAGCATTTT. Its protein product is CSAMGSPPRNQPQHF.

The rearrangement links TRBV19 to TRBJ2-1; 10 positions match TRBD1. The CDR3 runs to 13 residues. After removal of 6 bases from V and 9 bases from J, the junction contained 5 bases not matched to a gene. CDR1 and CDR2 from the germline V gene are LNHDA and SQIVND (reference sequence). CDR3 DNA sequence: TGTGCCAGTAGCACTAGGGACAGGGGTGAGCAGTTCTTC. Translation: CASSTRDRGEQFF. Complete variable domain (other parts from reference TRBV19 and TRBJ2-1): DGGITQSPKYLFRKEGQNVTLSCEQNLNHDAMYWYRQDPGQGLRLIYYSQIVNDFQKGDIAEGYSVSREKKESFPLTVTSAQKNPTAFYLCASSTRDRGEQFFGPGTRLTVL.

CDR3 nucleotides: TGTGCCAGCAGCTCCGGGACAGGACAGGAAAAACTGTTTTTT. Amino acids: CASSSGTGQEKLFF. V usage is TRBV5-6 and J usage is TRBJ1-4; 8 bases map to TRBD1. The CDR3 spans 14 residues. The germline CDR1 and CDR2 sequences are SGHDT and YYEEEE. V shed 3 bases, J shed 8 bases, and the junction held 6 bases outside the gene matches.

This chain links TRBV9 with TRBJ1-2; a weak D match, TRBD1 (6 bases). V was shortened by 6 bases and J by 0 bases, with 15 bases between the two germline ends. The CDR3 is 15 amino acids. CDR1 is SGDLS and CDR2 is YYNGEE in the germline V gene. CDR3 in DNA: TGTGCCAGCACTCGGACGGGACAATCTAACTATGGCTACACCTTC. It translates to CASTRTGQSNYGYTF.

This clonotype was detected a few times. The V and J genes are TRBV7-9 and TRBJ2-1; TRBD2 is a possible D gene (5 bases). CDR1 SEHNR and CDR2 FQNEAQ come from the germline V gene (reference sequence). V shed 2 bases and J shed 7 bases, with 9 bases lying between them. This CDR3 is 13 amino acids long. The CDR3 bases are TGTGCCAGCAGCTTACCAGAGGGAAATGAGCAGTTCTTC. This translates into CASSLPEGNEQFF.

The chain is built from TRBV12-3 or TRBV12-4 and TRBJ2-7; 7 bases map to TRBD2. V shed 3 bases, J shed 1 base, and the junction held 6 bases outside the gene matches. The CDR3 spans 15 residues. The chain's CDR3 is CASSLRGSRSYEQYF. CDR3 in DNA: TGTGCCAGCAGTTTGCGGGGGTCGCGTTCCTACGAGCAGTACTTC.

The genes are TRBV19 and TRBJ1-5; D remains unclear. Looked up from germline, CDR1 is LNHDA and CDR2 is SQIVND (reference sequence). The V and J ends lost 2 bases and 0 bases respectively, with 20 bases between them. The CDR3 length is 19 residues. The CDR3 bases are TGTGCCAGTAGTATACCGGGAACATTTCGATTTTATAGCAATCAGCCCCAGCATTTT. Translated, it gives CASSIPGTFRFYSNQPQHF.

This chain connects TRBV14 to TRBJ1-1; no clear D. CDR3 length: 14 residues. Germline V gene lookup returns CDR1 SGHDN and CDR2 FVKESK. Trimming stripped 4 bases from V and 5 bases from J, with 14 bases between. Here the CDR3 reads CASSPELRRTEAFF. CDR3 DNA: TGTGCCAGCAGCCCGGAACTCCGGAGGACTGAAGCTTTCTTT.

V gene TRBV28 combines with J gene TRBJ2-1, with 9 bases fitting TRBD2. Trimming took 8 bases from V and 10 from J; bases not matched to a gene: 12. This CDR3 is 14 amino acids long. Germline loops: CDR1 MDHEN, CDR2 SYDVKM. The CDR3 region is CASWRRGGSEEQFF. CDR3 DNA: TGTGCCAGCTGGCGGCGGGGGGGGTCGGAGGAGCAGTTCTTC.

This clonotype was detected ten times or more. The chain joins TRBV2 to TRBJ1-5, with a possible D match to TRBD1 (6 bases). V lost 8 bases to trimming and J lost 6 bases, with 14 bases between them. This CDR3 comprises 13 residues. The germline V gene encodes CDR1 SNHLY and CDR2 FYNNEI. CDR3 sequence: CASHTGLGQPQHF. The CDR3, as DNA: TGTGCCAGCCATACAGGGCTGGGTCAGCCCCAGCATTTT.

The gene calls are TRBV10-2 and TRBJ2-3; D is undetermined. CDR1 is WSHSY and CDR2 is SAAADI in the germline V gene. The CDR3 is made up of 14 amino acids. V lost 8 bases, J lost 0 bases, and 12 bases lay in between. CDR3 residues: CASRPILSTDTQYF. In nucleotides, the CDR3 is TGCGCCAGCCGGCCGATCTTAAGCACAGATACGCAGTATTTT.

The chain has TRBV4-1 and TRBJ1-5, with 10 bases identical to TRBD1. The CDR3 has 16 amino acids. Germline lookup yields CDR1 MGHRA and CDR2 YSYEKL. The ends lost 3 bases at V and 2 bases at J; junction bases unmatched: 4. CDR3 in DNA: TGCGCCAGCAGCCAGAGACAGGGGGCAGGCAATCAGCCCCAGCATTTT. This codes for CASSQRQGAGNQPQHF.

This chain joins TRBV7-2 and TRBJ2-5; unclear D gene. Germline CDR1 SGHTA, CDR2 FQGNSA. The length of the CDR3 is 15 residues. Trimming stripped 5 bases from V and 1 base from J, with 14 bases between. In DNA, the CDR3 is TGTGCCAGCAGCCGCACTCTGGGTAGCCAAGAGACCCAGTACTTC. It encodes CASSRTLGSQETQYF. The full variable domain, with the rest looked up from reference TRBV7-2 and TRBJ2-5, is GAGVSQSPSNKVTEKGKDVELRCDPISGHTALYWYRQSLGQGLEFLIYFQGNSAPDKSGLPSDRFSAERTGGSVSTLTIQRTQQEDSAVYLCASSRTLGSQETQYFGPGTRLLVL.

V usage is TRBV5-1 and J usage is TRBJ1-1, with 11 bases lining up with TRBD1. Germline V gene sequence: CDR1 SGHRS, CDR2 YFSETQ. CDR3 length equals 14 residues. The ends lost 7 bases at V and 5 bases at J; junction bases unmatched: 7. The CDR3 DNA reads TGCGCCAGCGGATGGGACAGGGGGGGAACTGAAGCTTTCTTT. It translates to CASGWDRGGTEAFF.